This T cell receptor (beta chain) emerged from a study of cytomegalovirus exposure and HLA in healthy donors. Study findings and constraints: Exclusion as indistinguishable affected some V segments, including TRBV6-2 and TRBV6-3. The study found most TCR sequences rare, yet found some public TCRs in many donors.

Regarding this clone: Its cognate antigen is unknown.

CDR1 MNHNS and CDR2 SASEGT come from the germline V gene. The CDR3 spans 15 residues. Trimming removed 7 bases at V and 4 bases at J, with 17 bases between. PCR employed 60 Vbeta and 13 Jbeta primers. Assay used: immunoSEQ multiplex PCR; TCRdb lists only in-frame clones, some missing. This table has 140,000 to 150,000 clones, approximately 79% appearing once. V and J are TRBV6-1 and TRBJ2-1, with D uncertain. This clonotype originated in a woman between 25 and 40 years old in good health and CMV-seronegative. The sequenced sample consisted of PBMCs. CDR3: CASTEEQQTYNEQFF. CDR3 coding DNA: TGTGCCAGCACCGAAGAACAGCAAACTTACAATGAGCAGTTCTTC.